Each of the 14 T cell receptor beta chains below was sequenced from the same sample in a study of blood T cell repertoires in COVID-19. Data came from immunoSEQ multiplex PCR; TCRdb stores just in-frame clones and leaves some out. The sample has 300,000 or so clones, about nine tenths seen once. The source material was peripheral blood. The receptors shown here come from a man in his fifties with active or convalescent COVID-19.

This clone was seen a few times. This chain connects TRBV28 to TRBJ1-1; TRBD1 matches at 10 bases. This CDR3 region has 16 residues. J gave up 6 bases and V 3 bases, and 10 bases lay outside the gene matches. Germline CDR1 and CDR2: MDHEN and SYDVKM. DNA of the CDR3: TGTGCCAGCAGTTTCCGCCCGGGACAGGGGCCCCCTGAAGCTTTCTTT. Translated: CASSFRPGQGPPEAFF.

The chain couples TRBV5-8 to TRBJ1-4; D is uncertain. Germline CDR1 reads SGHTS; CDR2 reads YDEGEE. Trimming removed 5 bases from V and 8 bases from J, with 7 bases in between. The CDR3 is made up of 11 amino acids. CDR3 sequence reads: CASRPGEKLFF. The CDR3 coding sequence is TGTGCCAGCAGACCCGGGGAAAAACTGTTTTTT.

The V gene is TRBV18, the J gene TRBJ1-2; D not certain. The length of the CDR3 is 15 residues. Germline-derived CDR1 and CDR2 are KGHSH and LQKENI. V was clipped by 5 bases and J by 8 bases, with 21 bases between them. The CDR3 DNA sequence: TGTGCCAGCTCATCTTCCGGGTCCGAGACGGAAGGCTACACCTTC. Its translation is CASSSSGSETEGYTF.

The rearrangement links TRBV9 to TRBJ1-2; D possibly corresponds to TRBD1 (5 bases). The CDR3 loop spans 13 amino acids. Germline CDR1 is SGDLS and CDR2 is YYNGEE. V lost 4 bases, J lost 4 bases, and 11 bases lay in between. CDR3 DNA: TGTGCCAGCAGCCCTGCAGGGTTCTATGGCTACACCTTC. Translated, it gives CASSPAGFYGYTF.

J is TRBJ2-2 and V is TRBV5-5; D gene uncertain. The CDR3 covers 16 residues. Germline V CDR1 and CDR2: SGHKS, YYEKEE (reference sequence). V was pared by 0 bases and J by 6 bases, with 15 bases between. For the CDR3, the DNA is TGTGCCAGCAGCTTGGCCAAACAGTCCCGCGCCGGGGAGCTGTTTTTT. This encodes CASSLAKQSRAGELFF.

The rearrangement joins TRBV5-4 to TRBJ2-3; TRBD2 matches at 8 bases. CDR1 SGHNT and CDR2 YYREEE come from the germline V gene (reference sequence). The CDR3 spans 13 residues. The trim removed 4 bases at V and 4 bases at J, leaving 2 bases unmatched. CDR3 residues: CASSPGRADTQYF. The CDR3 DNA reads TGTGCCAGCAGCCCCGGGAGGGCAGATACGCAGTATTTT.

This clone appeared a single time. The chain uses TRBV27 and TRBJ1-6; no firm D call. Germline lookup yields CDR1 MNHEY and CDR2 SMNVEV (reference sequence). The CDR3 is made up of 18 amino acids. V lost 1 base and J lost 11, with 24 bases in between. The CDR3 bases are TGTGCCAGCAGTTTATTATACCTGCCCGGGGATAAAGTCCCACCCCTCCACTTT. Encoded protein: CASSLLYLPGDKVPPLHF.

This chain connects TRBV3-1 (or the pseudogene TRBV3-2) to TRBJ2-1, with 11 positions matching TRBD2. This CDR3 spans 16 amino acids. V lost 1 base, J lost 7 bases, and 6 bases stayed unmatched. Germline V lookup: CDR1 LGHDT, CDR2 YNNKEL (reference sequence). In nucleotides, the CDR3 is TGTGCCAGCAGCCAAGTACTAGCGGGAGCTAAGAATGAGCAGTTCTTC. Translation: CASSQVLAGAKNEQFF.

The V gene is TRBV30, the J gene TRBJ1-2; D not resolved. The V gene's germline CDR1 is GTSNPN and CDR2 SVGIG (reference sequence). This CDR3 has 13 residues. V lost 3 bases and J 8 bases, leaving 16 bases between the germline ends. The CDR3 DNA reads TGTGCCTGGAGCCTGCCTGGCGGGGTCGGCTACACCTTC. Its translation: CAWSLPGGVGYTF.

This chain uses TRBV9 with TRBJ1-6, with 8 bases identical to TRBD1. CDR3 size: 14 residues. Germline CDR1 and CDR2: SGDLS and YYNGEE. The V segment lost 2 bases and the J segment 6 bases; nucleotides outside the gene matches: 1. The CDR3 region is CASSVGQVNSPLHF. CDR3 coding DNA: TGTGCCAGCAGCGTGGGACAGGTTAATTCACCCCTCCACTTT.

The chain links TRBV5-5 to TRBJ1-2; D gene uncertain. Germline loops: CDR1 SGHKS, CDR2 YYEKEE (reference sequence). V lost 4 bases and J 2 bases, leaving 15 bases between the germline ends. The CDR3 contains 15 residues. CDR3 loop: CASSVDGALNYGYTF. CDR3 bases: TGTGCCAGCAGCGTCGACGGAGCCTTAAACTATGGCTACACCTTC.

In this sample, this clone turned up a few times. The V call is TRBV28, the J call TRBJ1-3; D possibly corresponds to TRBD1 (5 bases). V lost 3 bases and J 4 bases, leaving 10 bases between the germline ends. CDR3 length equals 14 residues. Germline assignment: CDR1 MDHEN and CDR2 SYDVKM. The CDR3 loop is CASSFQGRGNTIYF. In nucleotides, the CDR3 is TGTGCCAGCAGTTTCCAGGGCAGGGGAAACACCATATATTTT. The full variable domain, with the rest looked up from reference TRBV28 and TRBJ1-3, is DVKVTQSSRYLVKRTGEKVFLECVQDMDHENMFWYRQDPGLGLRLIYFSYDVKMKEKGDIPEGYSVSREKKERFSLILESASTNQTSMYLCASSFQGRGNTIYFGEGSWLTVV.

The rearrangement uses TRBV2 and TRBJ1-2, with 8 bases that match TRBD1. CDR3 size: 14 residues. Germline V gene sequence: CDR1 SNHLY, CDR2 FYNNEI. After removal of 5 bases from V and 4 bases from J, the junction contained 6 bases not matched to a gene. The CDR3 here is CASSPGQVGYGYTF. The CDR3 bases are TGTGCCAGCAGTCCGGGACAGGTCGGCTATGGCTACACCTTC.

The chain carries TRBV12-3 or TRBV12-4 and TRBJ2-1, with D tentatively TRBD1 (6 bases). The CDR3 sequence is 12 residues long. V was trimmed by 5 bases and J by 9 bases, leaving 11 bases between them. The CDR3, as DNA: TGTGCCAGCAGTACACAAGGGGGTGAGCAGTTCTTC. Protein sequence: CASSTQGGEQFF.